These 5 T cell receptor beta chains were all obtained from the same sample, sequenced in a study of T cells in tumors after PD-1 blockade. Repertoires were generated with immunoSEQ multiplex PCR, while TCRdb's copy carries only in-frame clones and drops some. The table records about 12,000 clones, approximately 57% of them present only once. The sequencing used tumor tissue, collected before anti-PD-1 treatment. These receptors originate from a human donor with basal cell carcinoma.

This clone was picked up one time. The chain links TRBV7-8 to TRBJ2-3, with D possibly TRBD2 on 5 matching bases. This CDR3 contains 15 residues. Trimming cost V 0 bases and J 1 base, with 8 bases left between them. Germline loops: CDR1 SGHVS, CDR2 FQNEAQ. CDR3 nucleotide sequence: TGTGCCAGCAGCTTAGCTCTTAGCGGCACAGATACGCAGTATTTT. Its protein product is CASSLALSGTDTQYF.

The table lists this clone with a count of one. The chain employs TRBV5-1 and TRBJ2-1; 11 nucleotides align to TRBD2. Per the germline V gene, CDR1 is SGHRS and CDR2 is YFSETQ. The CDR3 sequence is 16 residues long. J gave up 4 bases and V 3 bases, and 6 bases lay outside the gene matches. In nucleotides, the CDR3 is TGCGCCAGCAGCTCGGATATAGCGGGGGGGTACAATGAGCAGTTCTTC. As protein: CASSSDIAGGYNEQFF.

This rearrangement joins TRBV2 to TRBJ1-1; D remains unclear. From germline, CDR1 is SNHLY and CDR2 FYNNEI. V was shortened by 5 bases and J by 5 bases, with 12 bases between the two germline ends. CDR3 length: 13 residues. The chain's CDR3 is CASSPLWRTEAFF. DNA of the CDR3: TGTGCCAGCAGTCCGCTTTGGAGGACTGAAGCTTTCTTT. The variable domain in full, completed from reference TRBV2 and TRBJ1-1, reads EPEVTQTPSHQVTQMGQEVILRCVPISNHLYFYWYRQILGQKVEFLVSFYNNEISEKSEIFDDQFSVERPDGSNFTLKIRSTKLEDSAMYFCASSPLWRTEAFFGQGTRLTVV.

The V gene is TRBV28, the J gene TRBJ2-3; D remains ambiguous. In germline, CDR1 is MDHEN, CDR2 SYDVKM. This CDR3 comprises 14 residues. The V gene lost 6 bases and the J gene lost 5 bases, with 15 bases spanning the gap. DNA for the CDR3: TGTGCCAGCAGCCTGGTCCAATGGATAGATACGCAGTATTTT. It translates to CASSLVQWIDTQYF. Variable domain in full (rest from reference TRBV28 and TRBJ2-3): DVKVTQSSRYLVKRTGEKVFLECVQDMDHENMFWYRQDPGLGLRLIYFSYDVKMKEKGDIPEGYSVSREKKERFSLILESASTNQTSMYLCASSLVQWIDTQYFGPGTRLTVL.

The chain is built from TRBV18 and TRBJ2-5; 9 bases fit TRBD1. CDR1 KGHSH and CDR2 LQKENI come from the germline V gene. The CDR3 is 14 amino acids. The V and J ends lost 8 bases and 4 bases, in that order; junction bases with no gene match: 8. The CDR3 loop is CASLQGQGVETQYF. The DNA for the CDR3 is TGTGCCAGCCTACAGGGACAGGGAGTAGAGACCCAGTACTTC.